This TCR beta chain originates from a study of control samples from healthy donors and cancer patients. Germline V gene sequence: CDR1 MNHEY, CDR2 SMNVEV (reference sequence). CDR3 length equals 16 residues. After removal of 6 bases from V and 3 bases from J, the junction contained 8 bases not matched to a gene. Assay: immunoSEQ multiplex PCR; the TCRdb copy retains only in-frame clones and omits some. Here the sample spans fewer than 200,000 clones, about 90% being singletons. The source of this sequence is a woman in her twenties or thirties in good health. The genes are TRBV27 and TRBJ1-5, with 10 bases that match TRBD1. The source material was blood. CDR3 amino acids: CASRDTGTGDNQPQHF. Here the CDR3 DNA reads TGTGCCAGCAGGGATACCGGGACAGGGGACAATCAGCCCCAGCATTTT.